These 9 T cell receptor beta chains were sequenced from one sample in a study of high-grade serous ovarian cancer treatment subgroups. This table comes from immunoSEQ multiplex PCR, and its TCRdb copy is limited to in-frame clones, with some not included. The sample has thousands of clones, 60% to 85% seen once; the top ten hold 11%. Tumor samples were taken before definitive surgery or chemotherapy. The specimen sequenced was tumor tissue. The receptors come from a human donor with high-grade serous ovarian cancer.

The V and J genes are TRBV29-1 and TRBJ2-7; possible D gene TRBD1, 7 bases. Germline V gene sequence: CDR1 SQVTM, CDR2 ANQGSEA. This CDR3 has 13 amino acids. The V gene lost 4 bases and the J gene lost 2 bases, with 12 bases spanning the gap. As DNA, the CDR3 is TGCAGCGTTGTGCCAGGGGGGACCTACGAGCAGTACTTC. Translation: CSVVPGGTYEQYF.

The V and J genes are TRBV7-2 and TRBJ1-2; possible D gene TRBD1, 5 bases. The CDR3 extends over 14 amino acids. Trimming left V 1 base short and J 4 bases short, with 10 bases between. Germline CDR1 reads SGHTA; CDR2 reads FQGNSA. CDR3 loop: CASSLGGGGYGYTF. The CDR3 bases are TGTGCCAGCAGCTTAGGGGGCGGCGGCTATGGCTACACCTTC.

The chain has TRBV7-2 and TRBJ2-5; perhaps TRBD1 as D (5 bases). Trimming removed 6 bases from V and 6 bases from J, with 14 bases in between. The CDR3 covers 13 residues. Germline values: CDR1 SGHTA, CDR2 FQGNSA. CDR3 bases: TGTGCCAGCAGGTTCCAGGGATCCAAGACCCAGTACTTC. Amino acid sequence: CASRFQGSKTQYF.

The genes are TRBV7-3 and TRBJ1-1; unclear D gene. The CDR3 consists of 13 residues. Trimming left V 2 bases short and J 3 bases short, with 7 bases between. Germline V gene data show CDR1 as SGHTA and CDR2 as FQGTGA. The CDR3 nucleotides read TGTGCCAGCAGCTTAGGGTCTTACACTGAAGCTTTCTTT. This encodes CASSLGSYTEAFF.

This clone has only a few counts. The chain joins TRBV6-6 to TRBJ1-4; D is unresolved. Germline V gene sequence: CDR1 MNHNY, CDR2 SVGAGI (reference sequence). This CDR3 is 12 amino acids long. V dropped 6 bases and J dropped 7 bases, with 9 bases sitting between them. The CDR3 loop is CASRDSGEKLFF. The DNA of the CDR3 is TGTGCCAGCAGGGACTCCGGTGAAAAACTGTTTTTT.

CDR3 loop: CASGLSHGEAFF. The CDR3 nucleotides read TGTGCTAGTGGTTTGTCACACGGTGAAGCTTTCTTT. The genes are TRBV12-5 and TRBJ1-1, with D uncertain. The V end was cut by 2 bases, the J end by 7 bases, with 8 bases between. CDR1 is LGHNT and CDR2 is FRNRAP in the germline V gene. CDR3 length equals 12 residues.

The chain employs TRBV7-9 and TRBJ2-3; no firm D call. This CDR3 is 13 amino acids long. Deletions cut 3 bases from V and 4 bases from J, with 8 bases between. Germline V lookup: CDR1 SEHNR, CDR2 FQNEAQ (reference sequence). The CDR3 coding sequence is TGTGCCAGCAGCTTCGACCGCCCAGATACGCAGTATTTT. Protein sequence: CASSFDRPDTQYF.

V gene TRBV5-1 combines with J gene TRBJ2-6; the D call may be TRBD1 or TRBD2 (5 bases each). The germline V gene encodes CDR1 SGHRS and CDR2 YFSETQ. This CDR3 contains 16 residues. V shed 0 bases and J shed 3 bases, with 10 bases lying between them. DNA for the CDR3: TGCGCCAGCAGCTTGGGGGGGAAAGGTGGGGCCAACGTCCTGACTTTC. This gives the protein CASSLGGKGGANVLTF.

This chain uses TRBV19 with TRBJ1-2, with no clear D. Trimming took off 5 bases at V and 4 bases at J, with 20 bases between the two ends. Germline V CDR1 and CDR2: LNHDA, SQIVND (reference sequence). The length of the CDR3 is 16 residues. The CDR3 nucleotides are TGTGCCAGTAGTTTCTGGACCGGGAGGCCTATCTATGGCTACACCTTC. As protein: CASSFWTGRPIYGYTF. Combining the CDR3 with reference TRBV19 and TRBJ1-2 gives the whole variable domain DGGITQSPKYLFRKEGQNVTLSCEQNLNHDAMYWYRQDPGQGLRLIYYSQIVNDFQKGDIAEGYSVSREKKESFPLTVTSAQKNPTAFYLCASSFWTGRPIYGYTFGSGTRLTVV.